The clone carrying this T cell receptor (beta chain) came up many times. What it binds is not known. These data are taken from a study of response to subunit inactivated influenza vaccine. Study results and limitations: T cells newly recruited by each seasonal influenza vaccination are few, the authors suggested.

TCRdb re-called the RT-PCR reads through MiXCR, storing one row per CDR3 protein. The data show about 520,000 distinct CDR3 sequences, around 7.9% seen once. This CDR3 is built from 15 residues. Germline lookup yields CDR1 MDHEN and CDR2 SYDVKM. V dropped 5 bases and J dropped 1; count of bases not matched to a gene: 5. The source of this sequence is a man aged 50 to 69 who received an inactivated influenza vaccine. Here the sequenced sample was PBMCs from blood, taken about 23 months after vaccination. V usage is TRBV28 and J usage is TRBJ2-3; 8 nucleotides agree with TRBD1. CDR3 DNA sequence: TGTGCCAGCAGTGACCCGGGACAGGGCACAGATACGCAGTATTTT. Protein sequence: CASSDPGQGTDTQYF. The whole variable domain, filled in from reference TRBV28 and TRBJ2-3, reads DVKVTQSSRYLVKRTGEKVFLECVQDMDHENMFWYRQDPGLGLRLIYFSYDVKMKEKGDIPEGYSVSREKKERFSLILESASTNQTSMYLCASSDPGQGTDTQYFGPGTRLTVL.